Presented here are 19 T cell receptor beta chains from one specimen sequenced in a study of T cell repertoires in cytomegalovirus infection. TCRdb independently ran MiXCR on the reads; one entry per CDR3 protein. Here the sample spans 150,000 to 200,000 distinct CDR3 sequences, 28% being singletons. The sample was PBMCs. Receptors were obtained from a human donor in good health (CMV status not recorded). Some clones in this sample may be carry-over from other donors' samples.

The chain links TRBV12-3 or TRBV12-4 to TRBJ1-1; tentative D call: TRBD1 (5 bases). V lost 10 bases, J lost 0 bases, and 15 bases lay in between. The CDR3 is made up of 14 amino acids. The CDR3 here is CATNRDGMNTEAFF. The CDR3 nucleotides are TGTGCCACAAACCGGGACGGCATGAACACTGAAGCTTTCTTT.

The chain recombines TRBV7-4 with TRBJ1-4; D unresolved. Looked up from germline, CDR1 is SGHVT and CDR2 is SQSDAQ. V was cut by 5 bases and J by 0 bases, with 10 bases left in between. CDR3 length: 15 residues. This CDR3 is CASSRGKSTNEKLFF. Written as DNA, the CDR3 is TGTGCCAGCAGCCGAGGGAAATCAACTAATGAAAAACTGTTTTTT. The full variable domain, rest sourced from reference TRBV7-4 and TRBJ1-4, is GAGVSQSPRYKVAKRGRDVALRCDSISGHVTLYWYRQTLGQGSEVLTYSQSDAQRDKSGRPSGRFSAERPERSVSTLKIQRTEQGDSAVYLCASSRGKSTNEKLFFGSGTQLSVL.

At least ten counts were recorded for this clonotype. This chain uses TRBV5-6 with TRBJ1-1; tentatively, D is TRBD1 (6 bases). Per the germline V gene, CDR1 is SGHDT and CDR2 is YYEEEE. The CDR3 sequence is 15 residues long. The ends were cut back, 0 bases at V and 0 bases at J, with 9 bases in the middle. CDR3 sequence reads: CASSLEGGMNTEAFF. CDR3 coding DNA: TGTGCCAGCAGCTTGGAGGGGGGTATGAACACTGAAGCTTTCTTT.

J is TRBJ2-4 and V is TRBV7-3, with a weak D call TRBD1 (6 bases). This CDR3 spans 13 amino acids. The germline gives CDR1 SGHTA, CDR2 FQGTGA. The V gene lost 4 bases and the J gene lost 10 bases, with 14 bases spanning the gap. DNA of the CDR3: TGTGCCAGCAGCTCGGGACCTCAGGGGATTCAGTACTTC. It encodes CASSSGPQGIQYF.

This clonotype occurred a few times. The rearrangement links TRBV5-1 to TRBJ1-2; D call uncertain. V shed 2 bases and J shed 2 bases, with 10 bases lying between them. Germline V lookup: CDR1 SGHRS, CDR2 YFSETQ. The CDR3 sequence is 14 residues long. CDR3 in amino acids: CASSFRATNYGYTF. The CDR3 bases are TGCGCCAGCAGCTTCCGGGCCACCAACTATGGCTACACCTTC. Full variable domain (remainder filled in from reference TRBV5-1 and TRBJ1-2): KAGVTQTPRYLIKTRGQQVTLSCSPISGHRSVSWYQQTPGQGLQFLFEYFSETQRNKGNFPGRFSGRQFSNSRSEMNVSTLELGDSALYLCASSFRATNYGYTFGSGTRLTVV.

This clonotype was observed a handful of times. This chain links TRBV27 with TRBJ1-4; D perhaps matches TRBD1 (5 bases). Germline-derived CDR1 and CDR2 are MNHEY and SMNVEV (reference sequence). The germline V and J ends were trimmed by 2 bases and 13 bases, with 14 bases remaining between them. This CDR3 is built from 13 residues. The CDR3 here is CASSLDRTGGLFF. The CDR3 coding sequence is TGTGCCAGCAGTTTAGACCGTACAGGAGGACTGTTTTTT. Complete variable domain (other parts from reference TRBV27 and TRBJ1-4): EAQVTQNPRYLITVTGKKLTVTCSQNMNHEYMSWYRQDPGLGLRQIYYSMNVEVTDKGDVPEGYKVSRKEKRNFPLILESPSPNQTSLYFCASSLDRTGGLFFGSGTQLSVL.

Worth noting for this clonotype: A single base separates this from a much larger clone, so it may be a read error. The rearrangement uses TRBV7-2 and TRBJ1-5; D is ambiguous. Trimming took off 3 bases at V and 4 bases at J, with 4 bases between the two ends. Looked up from germline, CDR1 is SGHTA and CDR2 is FQGNSA. The CDR3 runs to 12 residues. The CDR3, as DNA: TGTGCCAGCAGCTTTAGGAATCAGCCCCAGCATTTT. Amino acid sequence: CASSFRNQPQHF.

The rearrangement joins TRBV6-2 or TRBV6-3 to TRBJ2-1; D is possibly TRBD1 (5 bases). The germline V gene encodes CDR1 MNHEY and CDR2 SVGEGT. V shed 7 bases and J shed 0 bases, with 16 bases lying between them. The CDR3 consists of 16 residues. CDR3 nucleotides: TGTGCCAGCATTCCCTGGGGCTTCAGCTCCTACAATGAGCAGTTCTTC. Translating gives CASIPWGFSSYNEQFF.

This clonotype was observed a single time. The V gene is TRBV29-1, the J gene TRBJ2-2; a weak D match, TRBD1 (6 bases). Germline V gene data show CDR1 as SQVTM and CDR2 as ANQGSEA. V gave up 5 bases and J gave up 5 bases, with 24 bases separating them. There are 17 residues in the CDR3. CDR3 protein: CSVQLIVNLGTTGELFF. CDR3 sequence (DNA): TGCAGCGTTCAACTTATAGTAAATTTGGGGACAACCGGGGAGCTGTTTTTT.

In its sample, this clonotype was seen a few times. CDR3 residues: CASKDRAGNEKLFF. CDR3 nucleotide sequence: TGTGCCAGCAAGGACAGGGCGGGGAATGAAAAACTGTTTTTT. The J gene is TRBJ1-4, the V gene TRBV2; TRBD1 aligns across 8 bases. Germline CDR1 reads SNHLY; CDR2 reads FYNNEI. The CDR3 is made up of 14 amino acids. With 7 bases clipped from V and 5 bases from J, the junction kept 6 bases outside the gene matches.

This clonotype was seen just once. V usage is TRBV30 and J usage is TRBJ1-1; no definite D call. The CDR3 totals 12 residues. Trimming pared 5 bases from V and 10 bases from J, leaving 17 bases between. The germline V gene has CDR1 GTSNPN and CDR2 SVGIG (reference sequence). The DNA of the CDR3 is TGTGCCTGGGGAACCGACGGGTTATTAGCTTTCTTT. The encoded protein is CAWGTDGLLAFF.

The chain employs TRBV7-6 and TRBJ2-3; no firm D call. V lost 6 bases to trimming and J lost 0 bases, with 13 bases between them. CDR3 size: 15 residues. Germline CDR1 reads SGHVS; CDR2 reads FNYEAQ. This chain's CDR3 is CASSPKEASTDTQYF. The CDR3 nucleotides are TGTGCCAGCAGTCCGAAGGAAGCAAGCACAGATACGCAGTATTTT.

V usage is TRBV6-5 and J usage is TRBJ2-3; perhaps TRBD2 as D (6 bases). V was trimmed by 5 bases and J by 5 bases, leaving 14 bases between them. The germline V gene encodes CDR1 MNHEY and CDR2 SVGAGI. The CDR3 runs 14 residues. The CDR3 DNA reads TGTGCCAGCAGTCGCCGGGACTCTCAAGATACGCAGTATTTT. Translating gives CASSRRDSQDTQYF.

This clonotype occurred many times. The gene calls are TRBV7-2 and TRBJ2-3; possibly TRBD1 or TRBD2 for D (5 bases each). Germline CDR1 is SGHTA and CDR2 is FQGNSA. V was cut by 1 base and J by 1 base, with 9 bases left in between. The CDR3 covers 15 residues. The CDR3 region is CASSLEGRGTDTQYF. The DNA of the CDR3 is TGTGCCAGCAGCTTAGAGGGACGAGGCACAGATACGCAGTATTTT.

The genes are TRBV7-9 and TRBJ1-1; TRBD1 is a possible D gene (5 bases). Germline V CDR1 and CDR2: SEHNR, FQNEAQ (reference sequence). V was cut by 4 bases and J by 1 base, with 10 bases left in between. CDR3 size: 14 residues. The chain's CDR3 is CASSWGGANTEAFF. DNA of the CDR3: TGTGCCAGCAGCTGGGGAGGGGCGAACACTGAAGCTTTCTTT.

This clonotype has just a few counts. The CDR3 protein is CASSPIGRENEKLFF. In DNA, the CDR3 is TGTGCCAGCAGCCCCATAGGCCGGGAAAATGAAAAACTGTTTTTT. V is TRBV5-4 and J is TRBJ1-4, with D uncertain. The V end lost 4 bases, the J end lost 5 bases, and 15 bases lay between the germline ends. This CDR3 region has 15 residues. Germline V CDR1 and CDR2: SGHNT, YYREEE (reference sequence). Combining the CDR3 with reference TRBV5-4 and TRBJ1-4 gives the whole variable domain ETGVTQSPTHLIKTRGQQVTLRCSSQSGHNTVSWYQQALGQGPQFIFQYYREEENGRGNFPPRFSGLQFPNYSSELNVNALELDDSALYLCASSPIGRENEKLFFGSGTQLSVL.

V and J are TRBV7-2 and TRBJ2-1, with TRBD2 identical over 7 bases. Germline CDR1 SGHTA, CDR2 FQGNSA. The trim removed 2 bases at V and 3 bases at J, leaving 4 bases unmatched. There are 15 residues in the CDR3. The CDR3 reads CASSLSGTIYNEQFF. CDR3 in DNA: TGTGCCAGCAGCTTATCGGGGACTATCTACAATGAGCAGTTCTTC. The full variable domain, its missing parts supplied by reference TRBV7-2 and TRBJ2-1, is GAGVSQSPSNKVTEKGKDVELRCDPISGHTALYWYRQSLGQGLEFLIYFQGNSAPDKSGLPSDRFSAERTGGSVSTLTIQRTQQEDSAVYLCASSLSGTIYNEQFFGPGTRLTVL.

This clonotype has just a few counts. The chain has TRBV6-1 and TRBJ2-5, with D possibly matching TRBD1 (6 bases). The V gene lost 4 bases and the J gene lost 5 bases, with 23 bases spanning the gap. Germline V lookup: CDR1 MNHNS, CDR2 SASEGT. CDR3 length: 17 amino acids. Written as DNA, the CDR3 is TGTGCCAGCAGTGCCCCCAGGGGAGACCCCCTTCGGGAGACCCAGTACTTC. Its translation: CASSAPRGDPLRETQYF.

This clonotype showed up just a few times. V usage is TRBV11-2 and J usage is TRBJ1-5; D not resolved. Trimming left V 4 bases short and J 5 bases short, with 12 bases between. This CDR3 comprises 14 residues. CDR1 SGHAT and CDR2 FQNNGV come from the germline V gene. Here the CDR3 reads CASSSRKSDQPQHF. In nucleotides, the CDR3 is TGTGCCAGCAGCTCCAGGAAATCGGATCAGCCCCAGCATTTT.